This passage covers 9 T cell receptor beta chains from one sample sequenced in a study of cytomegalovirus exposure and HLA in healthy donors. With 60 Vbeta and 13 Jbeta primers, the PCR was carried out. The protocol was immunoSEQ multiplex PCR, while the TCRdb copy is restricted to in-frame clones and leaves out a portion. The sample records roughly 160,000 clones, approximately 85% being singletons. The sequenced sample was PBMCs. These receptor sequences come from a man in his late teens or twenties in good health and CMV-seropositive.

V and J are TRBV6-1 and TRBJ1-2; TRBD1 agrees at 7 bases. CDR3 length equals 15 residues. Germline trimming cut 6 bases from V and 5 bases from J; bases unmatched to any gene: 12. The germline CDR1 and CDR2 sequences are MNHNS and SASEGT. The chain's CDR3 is CASSIPQGTLYGYTF. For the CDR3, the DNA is TGTGCCAGCAGCATCCCACAGGGGACCCTTTATGGCTACACCTTC.

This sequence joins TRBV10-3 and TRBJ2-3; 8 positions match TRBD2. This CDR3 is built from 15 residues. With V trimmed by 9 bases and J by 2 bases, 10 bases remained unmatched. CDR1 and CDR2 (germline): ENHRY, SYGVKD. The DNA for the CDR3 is TGTGCCATACGACCGGGACTAGGCTACACAGATACGCAGTATTTT. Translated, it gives CAIRPGLGYTDTQYF.

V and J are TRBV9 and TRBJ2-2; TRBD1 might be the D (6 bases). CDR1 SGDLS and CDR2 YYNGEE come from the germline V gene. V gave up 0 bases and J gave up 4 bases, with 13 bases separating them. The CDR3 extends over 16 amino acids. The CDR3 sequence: CASSVEVRGSTGELFF. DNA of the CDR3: TGTGCCAGCAGCGTAGAGGTCAGGGGAAGCACCGGGGAGCTGTTTTTT.

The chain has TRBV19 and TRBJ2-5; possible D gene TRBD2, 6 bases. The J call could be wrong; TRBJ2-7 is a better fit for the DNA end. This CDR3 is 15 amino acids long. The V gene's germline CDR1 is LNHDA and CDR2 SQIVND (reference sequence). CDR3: CASSIAAAGSYEQYF. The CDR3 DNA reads TGTGCCAGTAGTATCGCCGCGGCGGGATCCTACGAGCAGTACTTC.

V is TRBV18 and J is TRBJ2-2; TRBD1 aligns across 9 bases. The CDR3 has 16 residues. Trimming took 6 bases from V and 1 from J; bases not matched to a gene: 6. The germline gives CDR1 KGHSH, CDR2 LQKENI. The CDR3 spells CASSEDRGKNTGELFF. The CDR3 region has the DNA TGTGCCAGCTCCGAGGACAGGGGCAAGAACACCGGGGAGCTGTTTTTT. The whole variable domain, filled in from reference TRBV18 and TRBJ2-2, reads NAGVMQNPRHLVRRRGQEARLRCSPMKGHSHVYWYRQLPEEGLKFMVYLQKENIIDESGMPKERFSAEFPKEGPSILRIQQVVRGDSAAYFCASSEDRGKNTGELFFGEGSRLTVL.

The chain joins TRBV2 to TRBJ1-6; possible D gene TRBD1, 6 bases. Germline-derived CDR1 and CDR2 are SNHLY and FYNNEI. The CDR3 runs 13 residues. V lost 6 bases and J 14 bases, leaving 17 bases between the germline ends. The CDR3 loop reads CASRALQGESLHF. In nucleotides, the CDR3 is TGTGCCAGCAGGGCGCTACAGGGAGAATCCCTCCACTTT.

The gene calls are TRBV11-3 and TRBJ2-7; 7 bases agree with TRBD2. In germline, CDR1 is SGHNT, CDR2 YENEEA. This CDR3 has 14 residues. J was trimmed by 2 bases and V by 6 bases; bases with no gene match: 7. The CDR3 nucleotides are TGTGCCAGCAGTTTGGGCGGGGGACCCTACGAGCAGTACTTC. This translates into CASSLGGGPYEQYF.

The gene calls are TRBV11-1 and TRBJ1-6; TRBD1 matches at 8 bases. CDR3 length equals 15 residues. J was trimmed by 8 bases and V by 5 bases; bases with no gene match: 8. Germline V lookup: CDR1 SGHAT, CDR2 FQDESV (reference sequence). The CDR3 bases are TGTGCCAGCAGCAAAGGACAGGGTTGGGATTCACCCCTCCACTTT. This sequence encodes CASSKGQGWDSPLHF.

The CDR3 coding sequence is TGTGCCAGCAGCCCGGGACTAGCGGGGGAGCAGTTCTTC. Protein sequence: CASSPGLAGEQFF. V usage is TRBV7-7 and J usage is TRBJ2-1; the match to TRBD2 covers 13 bases. V lost 5 bases and J lost 10; bases outside the gene matches: 2. The CDR3 totals 13 residues. The germline V gene encodes CDR1 SSHAT and CDR2 FNYEAQ (reference sequence).